One sample yielded the 27 T cell receptor beta chains listed below, sequenced in a study of shared clonotypes between healthy human individuals. Method: immunoSEQ multiplex PCR; TCRdb's copy keeps in-frame clones and lacks some. Here the sample spans hundreds of thousands of clones, roughly 73% being singletons. The sequenced material came from memory CD4+ T cells sorted from blood. Subset denoted: CD45RA-negative fraction. Source of these receptors: a young woman in good health.

This clone has a handful of counts. This chain joins TRBV30 and TRBJ2-1; 9 bases map to TRBD2. The trim removed 2 bases at V and 4 bases at J, leaving 6 bases unmatched. Germline CDR1 reads GTSNPN; CDR2 reads SVGIG (reference sequence). The CDR3 runs to 15 residues. CDR3 nucleotides: TGTGCCTGGAGTCATCCGGGACTAGCTTACAATGAGCAGTTCTTC. Residues: CAWSHPGLAYNEQFF.

The V call is TRBV5-1, the J call TRBJ1-1; D is uncertain. Germline CDR1 SGHRS, CDR2 YFSETQ. Trimming removed 0 bases from V and 6 bases from J, with 9 bases in between. CDR3 size: 13 residues. The CDR3 region is CASSLEHGAEAFF. The CDR3 DNA is TGCGCCAGCAGCTTGGAACACGGCGCTGAAGCTTTCTTT.

V is TRBV28 and J is TRBJ2-3, with a weak D call TRBD2 (5 bases). The CDR3 contains 14 residues. Germline V gives CDR1 MDHEN, CDR2 SYDVKM. The ends were cut back, 1 base at V and 4 bases at J, with 9 bases in the middle. The CDR3 sequence is CASSLLSGPDTQYF. The DNA of the CDR3 is TGTGCCAGCAGTTTATTGAGCGGTCCAGATACGCAGTATTTT.

The CDR3: CASSLVGSTEAFF. The CDR3 nucleotides read TGCGCCAGCAGCTTGGTTGGCAGTACTGAAGCTTTCTTT. V usage is TRBV5-1 and J usage is TRBJ1-1; unclear D gene. Germline-derived CDR1 and CDR2 are SGHRS and YFSETQ. V was shortened by 0 bases and J by 5 bases, with 8 bases between the two germline ends. This CDR3 has 13 residues.

The chain is built from TRBV30 and TRBJ1-3; D is possibly TRBD1 (5 bases). Trimming cost V 0 bases and J 2 bases, with 8 bases left between them. Germline lookup yields CDR1 GTSNPN and CDR2 SVGIG (reference sequence). The CDR3 spans 14 residues. The CDR3 region is CAWSVSRAGNTIYF. The CDR3 region has the DNA TGTGCCTGGAGTGTATCCAGGGCTGGAAACACCATATATTTT. Drawing the rest from reference TRBV30 and TRBJ1-3, the complete variable domain is SQTIHQWPATLVQPVGSPLSLECTVEGTSNPNLYWYRQAAGRGLQLLFYSVGIGQISSEVPQNLSASRPQDRQFILSSKKLLLSDSGFYLCAWSVSRAGNTIYFGEGSWLTVV.

The CDR3 sequence: CASSLRGNEQYF. CDR3 coding DNA: TGTGCCAGCAGCCTACGGGGGAACGAGCAGTACTTC. The chain joins TRBV7-3 to TRBJ2-7, with D perhaps TRBD2 (6 bases). From germline, CDR1 is SGHTA and CDR2 FQGTGA. This CDR3 contains 12 residues. V was shortened by 5 bases and J by 5 bases, with 10 bases between the two germline ends.

The V and J genes are TRBV28 and TRBJ2-7; D remains ambiguous. Trimming pared 8 bases from V and 7 bases from J, leaving 15 bases between. The CDR3 extends over 12 amino acids. Germline CDR1 reads MDHEN; CDR2 reads SYDVKM. The CDR3: CASGQQIWEQYF. The CDR3 DNA follows: TGTGCCAGCGGTCAACAGATATGGGAGCAGTACTTC.

The sample holds one count of this clone. The chain employs TRBV5-4 and TRBJ2-1, with 9 bases that match TRBD2. The CDR3 has 15 amino acids. Trimming removed 4 bases from V and 4 bases from J; junction bases left unmatched: 6. Per germline, CDR1 SGHNT and CDR2 YYREEE (reference sequence). The DNA of the CDR3 is TGTGCCAGCAGCCGAGCGGGGGGATTTTACAATGAGCAGTTCTTC. This codes for CASSRAGGFYNEQFF. The complete variable domain, with remaining parts taken from reference TRBV5-4 and TRBJ2-1, reads ETGVTQSPTHLIKTRGQQVTLRCSSQSGHNTVSWYQQALGQGPQFIFQYYREEENGRGNFPPRFSGLQFPNYSSELNVNALELDDSALYLCASSRAGGFYNEQFFGPGTRLTVL.

The rearrangement links TRBV28 to TRBJ2-1; 8 bases agree with TRBD2. From germline, CDR1 is MDHEN and CDR2 SYDVKM. CDR3 length: 15 amino acids. V was pared by 4 bases and J by 1 base, with 3 bases of the junction left unmatched. In DNA form, the CDR3 reads TGTGCCAGCAGTTCAGGGACTAGATCCTACAATGAGCAGTTCTTC. It translates to CASSSGTRSYNEQFF.

This chain links TRBV11-1 with TRBJ2-5, with D hard to call. This CDR3 has 15 amino acids. Trimming pared 2 bases from V and 3 bases from J, leaving 13 bases between. Germline V lookup: CDR1 SGHAT, CDR2 FQDESV (reference sequence). The CDR3 spells CASSLRVVSEETQYF. DNA for the CDR3: TGTGCCAGCAGCTTAAGGGTCGTTAGTGAAGAGACCCAGTACTTC.

The rearrangement links TRBV5-1 to TRBJ2-3; D call uncertain. The V and J ends lost 4 bases and 2 bases respectively, with 5 bases between them. CDR1 and CDR2 from the germline V gene are SGHRS and YFSETQ. The length of the CDR3 is 12 residues. CDR3 sequence (DNA): TGCGCCAGCAGCATCCACACAGATACGCAGTATTTT. The encoded protein is CASSIHTDTQYF.

The chain is built from TRBV7-8 and TRBJ2-1; D perhaps matches TRBD1 (5 bases). The V gene lost 0 bases and the J gene lost 10 bases, with 13 bases spanning the gap. CDR1 is SGHVS, CDR2 FQNEAQ, per germline. The CDR3 sequence is 14 residues long. The CDR3 is CASSLALLGEEQFF. The CDR3 DNA reads TGTGCCAGCAGCTTAGCGCTTCTAGGGGAAGAGCAGTTCTTC.

The rearrangement links TRBV30 to TRBJ1-6; D perhaps matches TRBD1 (5 bases). Germline values: CDR1 GTSNPN, CDR2 SVGIG (reference sequence). The V end lost 4 bases, the J end lost 6 bases, and 16 bases lay between the germline ends. The CDR3 runs to 15 residues. The CDR3, as DNA: TGTGCCTGGACCCAAGCTAGGGGAGGTAATTCACCCCTCCACTTT. It codes for CAWTQARGGNSPLHF.

V gene TRBV28 combines with J gene TRBJ2-7; 9 bases map to TRBD1. The length of the CDR3 is 14 residues. The germline V gene encodes CDR1 MDHEN and CDR2 SYDVKM. Trimming at V came to 7 bases and at J to 0 bases, leaving 4 bases not matched to a gene. In DNA, the CDR3 is TGTGCCAGCATACAGGGGGCCAGCTCCTACGAGCAGTACTTC. This codes for CASIQGASSYEQYF.

This chain joins TRBV10-1 and TRBJ1-4; D uncertain. Trimming shortened V by 3 bases and J by 7 bases, and 9 bases separated the two germline ends. This CDR3 contains 13 residues. CDR1 and CDR2 from the germline V gene are WNHNN and SYGVQD (reference sequence). Here the CDR3 reads CASSDRGSEKLFF. The CDR3 nucleotides read TGCGCCAGCAGTGATCGAGGGTCTGAAAAACTGTTTTTT.

The chain has TRBV7-9 and TRBJ2-2, with a tentative D call TRBD2 (6 bases). Germline values: CDR1 SEHNR, CDR2 FQNEAQ (reference sequence). CDR3 size: 15 residues. The V end was cut by 10 bases, the J end by 1 base, with 16 bases between. CDR3 DNA: TGTGCCACCCGCCAAAGGCGGGGGAACACCGGGGAGCTGTTTTTT. It codes for CATRQRRGNTGELFF.

This clone was detected only a few times. The rearrangement links TRBV28 to TRBJ2-5, with 12 bases identical to TRBD2. Germline V lookup: CDR1 MDHEN, CDR2 SYDVKM. V shed 6 bases, J shed 3 bases, and the junction held 11 bases outside the gene matches. The CDR3 consists of 17 residues. In DNA, the CDR3 is TGTGCCAGCAGACGTACTAGCGGGAGGATCTATGAAGAGACCCAGTACTTC. Amino acid sequence: CASRRTSGRIYEETQYF.

The chain carries TRBV4-1 and TRBJ1-5; unclear D gene. The CDR3 contains 16 residues. The germline V and J ends were trimmed by 1 base and 0 bases, with 10 bases remaining between them. The germline CDR1 and CDR2 sequences are MGHRA and YSYEKL. The DNA of the CDR3 is TGCGCCAGCAGCCAAGGACACCAAAGTAGCAATCAGCCCCAGCATTTT. Its translation: CASSQGHQSSNQPQHF.

V gene TRBV7-9 combines with J gene TRBJ1-3, with D hard to call. There are 17 residues in the CDR3. Looked up from germline, CDR1 is SEHNR and CDR2 is FQNEAQ (reference sequence). V was pared by 4 bases and J by 0 bases, with 16 bases between. The CDR3 sequence: CASSSPTGRNSGNTIYF. The CDR3 nucleotides are TGTGCCAGCAGCTCGCCCACTGGACGCAACTCTGGAAACACCATATATTTT.

The rearrangement uses TRBV28 and TRBJ2-7, with D possibly matching TRBD1 (5 bases). Trimming pared 7 bases from V and 3 bases from J, leaving 13 bases between. The CDR3 loop spans 13 amino acids. Germline lookup yields CDR1 MDHEN and CDR2 SYDVKM. CDR3: CASMKGNGYEQYF. The CDR3 nucleotides are TGTGCCAGCATGAAGGGGAACGGCTACGAGCAGTACTTC.

V gene TRBV5-4 combines with J gene TRBJ2-1; D gene unclear. The CDR3 consists of 15 residues. Trimming stripped 3 bases from V and 7 bases from J, with 17 bases between. Germline lookup yields CDR1 SGHNT and CDR2 YYREEE (reference sequence). CDR3 loop: CASSSGFRLGNEQFF. CDR3 sequence (DNA): TGTGCCAGCAGCTCAGGATTCCGACTGGGAAATGAGCAGTTCTTC.

In this sample, this clone turned up many times. The chain employs TRBV4-1 and TRBJ2-4; maybe TRBD2 (6 bases). Germline-derived CDR1 and CDR2 are MGHRA and YSYEKL. The CDR3 is 20 residues long. V shed 0 bases and J shed 0 bases, with 21 bases lying between them. The CDR3 reads CASSQDLSGTRILAKNIQYF. In DNA form, the CDR3 reads TGCGCCAGCAGCCAAGACCTTTCCGGGACTCGGATCCTAGCCAAAAACATTCAGTACTTC.

In this sample, this clone turned up a few times. This rearrangement joins TRBV4-2 to TRBJ2-1, with 10 bases aligning to TRBD2. This CDR3 is 16 amino acids long. Trimming removed 1 base from V and 1 base from J; junction bases left unmatched: 1. Germline V gene lookup returns CDR1 LGHNA and CDR2 YNFKEQ. As DNA, the CDR3 is TGTGCCAGCAGCCAAGCTAGCGGGAGTTCCTACAATGAGCAGTTCTTC. Amino acid sequence: CASSQASGSSYNEQFF.

The chain employs TRBV7-9 and TRBJ2-1, with 8 positions matching TRBD2. This CDR3 has 15 residues. Trimming took 2 bases from V and 4 from J; bases not matched to a gene: 4. Germline CDR1 is SEHNR and CDR2 is FQNEAQ (reference sequence). The CDR3 bases are TGTGCCAGCAGCTTAACGTCTAGCGGGTACAATGAGCAGTTCTTC. Translating gives CASSLTSSGYNEQFF.

The chain is built from TRBV7-2 and TRBJ1-3; D gene unclear. This CDR3 comprises 18 residues. The germline V and J ends were trimmed by 5 bases and 0 bases, with 20 bases remaining between them. In germline, CDR1 is SGHTA, CDR2 FQGNSA. This CDR3 is CASSPSLVGAVSGNTIYF. The CDR3 DNA reads TGTGCCAGCAGCCCCTCCCTGGTAGGCGCCGTCTCTGGAAACACCATATATTTT.

The J gene is TRBJ2-7, the V gene TRBV6-6, with D tentatively TRBD1 (6 bases). Trimming left V 7 bases short and J 2 bases short, with 15 bases between. Looked up from germline, CDR1 is MNHNY and CDR2 is SVGAGI (reference sequence). The CDR3 has 14 amino acids. This chain's CDR3 is CASTQGTGTYEQYF. For the CDR3, the DNA is TGTGCCAGCACCCAAGGAACAGGGACCTACGAGCAGTACTTC.

The DNA of the CDR3 is TGTGCCAGCAGCCAAGCTGGGACAGCTCATCAGCCCCAGCATTTT. Protein sequence: CASSQAGTAHQPQHF. The chain combines TRBV4-2 with TRBJ1-5, with 7 bases lining up with TRBD1. CDR1 LGHNA and CDR2 YNFKEQ come from the germline V gene. J was trimmed by 5 bases and V by 1 base; bases with no gene match: 5. The CDR3 is made up of 15 amino acids.